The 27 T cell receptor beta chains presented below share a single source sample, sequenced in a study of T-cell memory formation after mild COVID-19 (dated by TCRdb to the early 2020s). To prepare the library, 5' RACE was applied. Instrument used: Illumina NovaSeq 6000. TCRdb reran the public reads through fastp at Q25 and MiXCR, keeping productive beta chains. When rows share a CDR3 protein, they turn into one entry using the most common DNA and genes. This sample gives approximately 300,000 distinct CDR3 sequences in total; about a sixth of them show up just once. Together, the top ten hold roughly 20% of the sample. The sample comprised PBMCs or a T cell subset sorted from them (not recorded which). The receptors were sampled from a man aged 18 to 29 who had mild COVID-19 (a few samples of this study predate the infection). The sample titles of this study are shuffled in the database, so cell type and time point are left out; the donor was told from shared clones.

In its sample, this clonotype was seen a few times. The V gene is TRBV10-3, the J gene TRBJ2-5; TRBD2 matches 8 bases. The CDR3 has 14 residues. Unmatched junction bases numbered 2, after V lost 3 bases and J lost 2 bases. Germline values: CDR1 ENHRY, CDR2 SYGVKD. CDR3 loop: CAISDPGGQETQYF. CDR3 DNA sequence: TGTGCCATCAGTGATCCGGGGGGGCAAGAGACCCAGTACTTC.

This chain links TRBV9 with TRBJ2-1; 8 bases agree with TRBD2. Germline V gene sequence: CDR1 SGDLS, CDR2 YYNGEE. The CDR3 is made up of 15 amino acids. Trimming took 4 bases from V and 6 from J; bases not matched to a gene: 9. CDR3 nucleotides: TGTGCCAGCAGCCCCTTCGGGGGGGTAGGCAATGAGCAGTTCTTC. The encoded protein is CASSPFGGVGNEQFF.

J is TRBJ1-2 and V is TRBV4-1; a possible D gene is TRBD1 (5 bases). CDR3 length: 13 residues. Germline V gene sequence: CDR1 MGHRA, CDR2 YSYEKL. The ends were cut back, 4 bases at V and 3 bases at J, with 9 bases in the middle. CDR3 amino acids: CASSLQEYYGYTF. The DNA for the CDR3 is TGCGCCAGCAGCCTACAGGAGTACTATGGCTACACCTTC.

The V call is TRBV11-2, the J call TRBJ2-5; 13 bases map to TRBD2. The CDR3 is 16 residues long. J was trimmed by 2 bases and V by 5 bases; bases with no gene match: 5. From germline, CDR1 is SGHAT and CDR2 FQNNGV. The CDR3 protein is CASSKGLAGRQETQYF. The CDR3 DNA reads TGTGCCAGCAGCAAGGGACTAGCGGGGCGTCAAGAGACCCAGTACTTC. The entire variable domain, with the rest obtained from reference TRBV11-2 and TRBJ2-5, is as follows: EAGVAQSPRYKIIEKRQSVAFWCNPISGHATLYWYQQILGQGPKLLIQFQNNGVVDDSQLPKDRFSAERLKGVDSTLKIQPAKLEDSAVYLCASSKGLAGRQETQYFGPGTRLLVL.

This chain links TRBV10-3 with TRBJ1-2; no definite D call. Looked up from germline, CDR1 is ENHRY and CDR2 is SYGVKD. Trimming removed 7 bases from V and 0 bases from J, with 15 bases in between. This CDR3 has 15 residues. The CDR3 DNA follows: TGTGCCATCAAGGGTGGGCCAGACTCTAACTATGGCTACACCTTC. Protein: CAIKGGPDSNYGYTF.

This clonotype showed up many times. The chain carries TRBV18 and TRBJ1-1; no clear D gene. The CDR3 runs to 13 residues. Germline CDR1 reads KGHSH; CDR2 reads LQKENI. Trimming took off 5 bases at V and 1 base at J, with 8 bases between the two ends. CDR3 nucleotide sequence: TGTGCCAGCTCAAAAGACAAGAACACTGAAGCTTTCTTT. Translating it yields CASSKDKNTEAFF.

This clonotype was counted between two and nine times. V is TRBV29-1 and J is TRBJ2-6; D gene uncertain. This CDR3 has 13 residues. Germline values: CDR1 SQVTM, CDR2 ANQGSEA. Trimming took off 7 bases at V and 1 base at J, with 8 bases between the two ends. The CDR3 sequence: CSAARSGANVLTF. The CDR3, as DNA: TGCAGCGCCGCACGGTCTGGGGCCAACGTCCTGACTTTC.

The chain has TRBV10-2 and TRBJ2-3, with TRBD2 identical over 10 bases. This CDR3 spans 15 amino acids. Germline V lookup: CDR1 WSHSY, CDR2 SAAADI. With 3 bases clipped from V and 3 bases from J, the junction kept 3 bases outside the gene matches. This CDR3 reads CASSDLAGATDTQYF. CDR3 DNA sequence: TGCGCCAGCAGTGACCTAGCGGGGGCTACAGATACGCAGTATTTT.

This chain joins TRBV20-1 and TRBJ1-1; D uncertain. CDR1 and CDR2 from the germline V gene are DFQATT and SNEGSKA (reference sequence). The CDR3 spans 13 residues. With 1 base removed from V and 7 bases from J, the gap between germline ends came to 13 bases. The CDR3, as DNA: TGCAGTGCTAGAGCCACCTGGACGGTTGAAGCTTTCTTT. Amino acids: CSARATWTVEAFF.

CDR3 protein: CASSVNPGTNTEAFF. The CDR3 DNA reads as TGTGCCAGCAGCGTGAACCCAGGAACGAACACTGAAGCTTTCTTT. The V gene is TRBV9, the J gene TRBJ1-1, with D hard to call. The V and J ends lost 2 bases and 1 base respectively, with 12 bases between them. This CDR3 is 15 amino acids long. CDR1 SGDLS and CDR2 YYNGEE come from the germline V gene.

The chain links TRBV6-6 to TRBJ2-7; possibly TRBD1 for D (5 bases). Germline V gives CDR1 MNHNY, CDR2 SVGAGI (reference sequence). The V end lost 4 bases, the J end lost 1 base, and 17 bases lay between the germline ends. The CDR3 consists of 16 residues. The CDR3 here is CASSSALGDGSYEQYF. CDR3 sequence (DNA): TGTGCCAGCAGTTCAGCCCTAGGGGATGGGTCCTACGAGCAGTACTTC.

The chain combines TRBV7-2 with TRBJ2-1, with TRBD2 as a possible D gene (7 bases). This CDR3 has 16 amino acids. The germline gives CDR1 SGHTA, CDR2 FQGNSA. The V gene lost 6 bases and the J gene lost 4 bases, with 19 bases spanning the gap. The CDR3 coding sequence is TGTGCCAGCAGTCGAGAAGGGGGGGGCCTATACAATGAGCAGTTCTTC. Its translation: CASSREGGGLYNEQFF.

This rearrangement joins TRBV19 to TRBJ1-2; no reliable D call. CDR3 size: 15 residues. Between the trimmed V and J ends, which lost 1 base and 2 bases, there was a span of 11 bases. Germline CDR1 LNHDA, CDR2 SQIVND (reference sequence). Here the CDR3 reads CASSIVHSRNYGYTF. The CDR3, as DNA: TGTGCCAGTAGTATAGTGCACAGCAGAAACTATGGCTACACCTTC.

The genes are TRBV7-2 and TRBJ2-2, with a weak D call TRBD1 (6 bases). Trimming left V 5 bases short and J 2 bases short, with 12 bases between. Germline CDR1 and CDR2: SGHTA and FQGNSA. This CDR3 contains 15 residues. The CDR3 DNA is TGTGCCAGCAGCCGAGACAGGAGAAACACCGGGGAGCTGTTTTTT. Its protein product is CASSRDRRNTGELFF.

In nucleotides, the CDR3 is TGTGCCAGCAGTGCCCGCTGGGGGAACACTGAAGCTTTCTTT. The encoded protein is CASSARWGNTEAFF. V and J are TRBV6-6 and TRBJ1-1; D gene ambiguous. CDR1 and CDR2 (germline): MNHNY, SVGAGI (reference sequence). This CDR3 spans 14 amino acids. The V and J ends lost 5 bases and 1 base respectively, with 11 bases between them.

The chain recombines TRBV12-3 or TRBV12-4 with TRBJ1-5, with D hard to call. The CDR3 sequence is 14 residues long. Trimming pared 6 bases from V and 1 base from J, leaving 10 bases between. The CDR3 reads CASSHQRSNQPQHF. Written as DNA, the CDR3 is TGTGCCAGCAGCCACCAGCGGAGCAATCAGCCCCAGCATTTT.

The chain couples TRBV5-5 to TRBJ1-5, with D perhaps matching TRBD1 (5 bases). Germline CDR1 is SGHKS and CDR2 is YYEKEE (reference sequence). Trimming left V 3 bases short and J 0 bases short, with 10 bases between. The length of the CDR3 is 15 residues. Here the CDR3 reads CASSSGRYSNQPQHF. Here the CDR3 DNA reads TGTGCCAGCAGCTCGGGACGGTATAGCAATCAGCCCCAGCATTTT.

CDR3 sequence reads: CASSLRPGGMGYTF. In DNA, the CDR3 is TGTGCCAGCAGCTTACGGCCAGGGGGCATGGGCTACACCTTC. The chain combines TRBV11-2 with TRBJ1-2, with 8 bases lining up with TRBD1. Germline V gene lookup returns CDR1 SGHAT and CDR2 FQNNGV. The CDR3 is made up of 14 amino acids. The J segment lost 8 bases and the V segment lost 2 bases, leaving 7 bases of the junction unmatched.

The DNA of the CDR3 is TGCGCCAGCAGCTTGGATAGCGGGGGGGCCTTAGATACGCAGTATTTT. It yields the protein CASSLDSGGALDTQYF. V and J are TRBV5-1 and TRBJ2-3; 11 nucleotides agree with TRBD2. Germline assignment: CDR1 SGHRS and CDR2 YFSETQ. This CDR3 region has 16 residues. The J segment lost 5 bases and the V segment lost 0 bases, leaving 5 bases of the junction unmatched.

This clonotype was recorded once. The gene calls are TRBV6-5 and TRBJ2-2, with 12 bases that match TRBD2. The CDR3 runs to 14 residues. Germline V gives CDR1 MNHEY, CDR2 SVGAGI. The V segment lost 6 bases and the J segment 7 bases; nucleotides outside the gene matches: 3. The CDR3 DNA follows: TGTGCCAGCAGCAGACTAGCGGGGGACGGGGAGCTGTTTTTT. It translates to CASSRLAGDGELFF.

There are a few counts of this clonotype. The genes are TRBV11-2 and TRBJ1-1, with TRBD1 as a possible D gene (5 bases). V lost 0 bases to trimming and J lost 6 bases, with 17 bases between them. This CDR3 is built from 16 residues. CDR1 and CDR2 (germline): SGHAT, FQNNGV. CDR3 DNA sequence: TGTGCCAGCAGCTTAGATCGCACGGTGGGGGGGTCTGAAGCTTTCTTT. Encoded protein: CASSLDRTVGGSEAFF. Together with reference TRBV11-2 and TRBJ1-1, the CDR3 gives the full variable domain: EAGVAQSPRYKIIEKRQSVAFWCNPISGHATLYWYQQILGQGPKLLIQFQNNGVVDDSQLPKDRFSAERLKGVDSTLKIQPAKLEDSAVYLCASSLDRTVGGSEAFFGQGTRLTVV.

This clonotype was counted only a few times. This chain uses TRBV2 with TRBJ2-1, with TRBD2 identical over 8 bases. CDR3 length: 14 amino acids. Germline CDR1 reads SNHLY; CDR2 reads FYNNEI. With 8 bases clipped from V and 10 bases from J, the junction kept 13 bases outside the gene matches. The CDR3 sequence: CASARGTRITEQFF. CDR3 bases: TGTGCCAGCGCGCGGGGGACTAGGATAACCGAGCAGTTCTTC.

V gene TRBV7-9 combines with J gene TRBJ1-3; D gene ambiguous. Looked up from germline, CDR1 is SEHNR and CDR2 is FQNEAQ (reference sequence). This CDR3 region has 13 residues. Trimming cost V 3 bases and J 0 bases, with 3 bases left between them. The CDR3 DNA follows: TGTGCCAGCAGCTTCGCCTCTGGAAACACCATATATTTT. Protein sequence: CASSFASGNTIYF. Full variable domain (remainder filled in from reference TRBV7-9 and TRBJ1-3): DTGVSQNPRHKITKRGQNVTFRCDPISEHNRLYWYRQTLGQGPEFLTYFQNEAQLEKSRLLSDRFSAERPKGSFSTLEIQRTEQGDSAMYLCASSFASGNTIYFGEGSWLTVV.

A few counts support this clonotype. The CDR3 loop is CASSEIMWDSYNEQFF. The CDR3 nucleotides read TGTGCCAGCAGCGAAATTATGTGGGACTCCTACAATGAGCAGTTCTTC. The genes are TRBV11-2 and TRBJ2-1; D uncertain. Trimming stripped 5 bases from V and 0 bases from J, with 14 bases between. Germline CDR1 and CDR2: SGHAT and FQNNGV. This CDR3 is 16 amino acids long.

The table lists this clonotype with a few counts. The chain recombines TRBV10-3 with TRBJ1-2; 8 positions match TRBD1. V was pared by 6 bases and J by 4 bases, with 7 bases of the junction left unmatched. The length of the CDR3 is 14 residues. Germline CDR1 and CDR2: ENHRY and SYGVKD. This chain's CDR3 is CAIRDREGAYGYTF. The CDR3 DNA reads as TGTGCCATCAGGGACAGGGAAGGGGCCTATGGCTACACCTTC.

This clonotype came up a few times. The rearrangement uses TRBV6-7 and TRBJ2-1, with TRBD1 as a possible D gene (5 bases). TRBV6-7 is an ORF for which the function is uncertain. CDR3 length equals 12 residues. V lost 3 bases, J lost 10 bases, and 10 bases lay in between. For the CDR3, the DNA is TGTGCCAGCAGTTATACCGCAGGGGAGCAGTTCTTC. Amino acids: CASSYTAGEQFF.

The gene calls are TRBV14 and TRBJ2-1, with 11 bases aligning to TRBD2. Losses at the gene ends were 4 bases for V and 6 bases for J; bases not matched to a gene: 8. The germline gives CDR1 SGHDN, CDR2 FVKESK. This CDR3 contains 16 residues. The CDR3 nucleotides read TGTGCCAGCAGCCGAGGGTTACTAGCGGGGGCCAATGAGCAGTTCTTC. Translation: CASSRGLLAGANEQFF.